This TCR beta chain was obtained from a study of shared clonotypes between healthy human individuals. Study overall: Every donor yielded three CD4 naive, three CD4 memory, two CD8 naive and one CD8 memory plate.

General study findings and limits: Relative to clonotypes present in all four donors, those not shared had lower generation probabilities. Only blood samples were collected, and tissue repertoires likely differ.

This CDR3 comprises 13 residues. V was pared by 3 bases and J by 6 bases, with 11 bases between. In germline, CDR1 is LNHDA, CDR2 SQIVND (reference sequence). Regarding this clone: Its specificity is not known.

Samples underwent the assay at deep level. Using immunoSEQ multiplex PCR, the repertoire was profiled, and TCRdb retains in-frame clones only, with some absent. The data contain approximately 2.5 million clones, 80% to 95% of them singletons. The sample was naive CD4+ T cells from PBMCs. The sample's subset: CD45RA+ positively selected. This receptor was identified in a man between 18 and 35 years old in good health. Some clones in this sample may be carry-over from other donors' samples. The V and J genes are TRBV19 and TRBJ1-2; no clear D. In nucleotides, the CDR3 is TGTGCCAGTAGTATGAGGCCTCAGCATGGCTACACCTTC. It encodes CASSMRPQHGYTF.